A selection of T cell receptor beta chains follows, all from one sample in a study of identical twins. TCRdb passed the 5' RACE reads through MiXCR, listing each CDR3 protein once. The sample consists of about 550,000 distinct CDR3 sequences, 20% to 25% of them appearing once. The data were also submitted as part of a second study, on yellow fever vaccine responses in identical twins.

The source material was CD4+ T cells sorted from blood. These receptors were obtained from a young woman in good health. The CDR3 runs from the conserved cysteine through the conserved F or W. Each record gives: clone size, D gene, V gene, J gene, CDR3 protein, CDR3 DNA. A D gene is named only where the DNA matches it firmly. Size tells how often a clone was seen (once, few, many) or the class of an expanded clone, and some rows leave it out.

clone_size: -; d_call: -; v_call: TRBV29-1; j_call: TRBJ2-1; cdr3_aa: CSVGLGTYNEQFF; cdr3_nt: TGCAGCGTTGGACTGGGCACCTACAATGAGCAGTTCTTC
clone_size: -; d_call: -; v_call: TRBV14; j_call: TRBJ2-7; cdr3_aa: CASPLDYEQYF; cdr3_nt: TGTGCCAGCCCTCTCGACTACGAGCAGTACTTC
clone_size: -; d_call: TRBD1; v_call: TRBV7-3; j_call: TRBJ2-5; cdr3_aa: CASSFGGRGPWETQYF; cdr3_nt: TGTGCCAGCAGCTTTGGGGGCAGGGGGCCTTGGGAGACCCAGTACTTC
clone_size: -; d_call: -; v_call: TRBV5-1; j_call: TRBJ1-5; cdr3_aa: CASSLAQDSNQPQHF; cdr3_nt: TGCGCCAGCAGCTTGGCACAGGATAGCAATCAGCCCCAGCATTTT
clone_size: once; d_call: TRBD2; v_call: TRBV10-3; j_call: TRBJ2-1; cdr3_aa: CATATSGYNEQFF; cdr3_nt: TGTGCCACCGCGACTAGCGGCTACAATGAGCAGTTCTTC
clone_size: -; d_call: -; v_call: TRBV5-1; j_call: TRBJ2-3; cdr3_aa: CASSPGGVGDTQYF; cdr3_nt: TGCGCCAGCAGCCCAGGAGGGGTGGGAGATACGCAGTATTTT
clone_size: few; d_call: -; v_call: TRBV10-3; j_call: TRBJ2-5; cdr3_aa: CAISESGLPQETQYF; cdr3_nt: TGTGCCATCAGTGAGTCGGGGCTACCTCAAGAGACCCAGTACTTC
clone_size: few; d_call: -; v_call: TRBV20-1; j_call: TRBJ2-3; cdr3_aa: CSARDSGNTDTQYF; cdr3_nt: TGCAGTGCTAGAGATTCCGGAAACACAGATACGCAGTATTTT
clone_size: -; d_call: -; v_call: TRBV11-2; j_call: TRBJ1-4; cdr3_aa: CASSIGGAGEKLFF; cdr3_nt: TGTGCCAGCAGTATAGGGGGGGCTGGTGAAAAACTGTTTTTT
clone_size: few; d_call: -; v_call: TRBV27; j_call: TRBJ2-7; cdr3_aa: CASSLTWGYEQYF; cdr3_nt: TGTGCCAGCAGTTTGACTTGGGGCTACGAGCAGTACTTC
clone_size: -; d_call: TRBD1; v_call: TRBV2; j_call: TRBJ2-1; cdr3_aa: CATYNTPGQGALDEQFF; cdr3_nt: TGTGCCACCTATAATACTCCGGGACAGGGGGCCTTAGATGAGCAGTTCTTC
clone_size: few; d_call: TRBD1; v_call: TRBV12-3/TRBV12-4; j_call: TRBJ1-5; cdr3_aa: CASSLKTGVNQPQHF; cdr3_nt: TGTGCCAGCAGTTTAAAGACAGGGGTAAATCAGCCCCAGCATTTT
clone_size: few; d_call: TRBD1; v_call: TRBV6-1; j_call: TRBJ2-1; cdr3_aa: CASSGGVVLGQGSNEQFF; cdr3_nt: TGTGCCAGCAGTGGAGGGGTGGTCCTGGGACAGGGGTCCAATGAGCAGTTCTTC
clone_size: -; d_call: -; v_call: TRBV6-1; j_call: TRBJ2-4; cdr3_aa: CASSEVIRDWEYF; cdr3_nt: TGTGCCAGCAGTGAAGTGATCCGGGACTGGGAGTACTTC
clone_size: few; d_call: TRBD2; v_call: TRBV7-9; j_call: TRBJ2-1; cdr3_aa: CASNLISGGYNEQFF; cdr3_nt: TGTGCCAGCAACTTGATAAGCGGGGGATACAATGAGCAGTTCTTC
clone_size: -; d_call: -; v_call: TRBV15; j_call: TRBJ2-1; cdr3_aa: CATSPGGPNNEQFF; cdr3_nt: TGTGCCACCTCCCCCGGGGGCCCCAACAATGAGCAGTTCTTC
clone_size: -; d_call: -; v_call: TRBV29-1; j_call: TRBJ2-5; cdr3_aa: CSVELLGETQYF; cdr3_nt: TGCAGCGTTGAGTTGCTTGGGGAGACCCAGTACTTC
clone_size: -; d_call: -; v_call: TRBV29-1; j_call: TRBJ2-2; cdr3_aa: CSVVDNTGELFF; cdr3_nt: TGCAGCGTTGTGGACAACACCGGGGAGCTGTTTTTT
clone_size: -; d_call: -; v_call: TRBV6-7; j_call: TRBJ2-5; cdr3_aa: CASSPQRGWETQYF; cdr3_nt: TGTGCCAGCAGTCCCCAACGGGGCTGGGAGACCCAGTACTTC
clone_size: few; d_call: TRBD1; v_call: TRBV29-1; j_call: TRBJ2-5; cdr3_aa: CSVAGQGSGETQYF; cdr3_nt: TGCAGCGTTGCAGGACAGGGTTCAGGCGAGACCCAGTACTTC
clone_size: -; d_call: TRBD2; v_call: TRBV12-3/TRBV12-4; j_call: TRBJ2-1; cdr3_aa: CASSRGGSSYNEQFF; cdr3_nt: TGTGCCAGCAGTAGGGGCGGGAGTAGCTACAATGAGCAGTTCTTC
clone_size: -; d_call: -; v_call: TRBV6-1; j_call: TRBJ2-5; cdr3_aa: CASSPVGGRKETQYF; cdr3_nt: TGTGCCAGCAGCCCCGTGGGGGGGCGAAAAGAGACCCAGTACTTC
clone_size: few; d_call: TRBD1; v_call: TRBV12-3/TRBV12-4; j_call: TRBJ2-4; cdr3_aa: CASSSTGGRGKNIQYF; cdr3_nt: TGTGCCAGCAGTTCTACAGGGGGTCGAGGCAAAAACATTCAGTACTTC
clone_size: -; d_call: -; v_call: TRBV5-1; j_call: TRBJ2-1; cdr3_aa: CASSNLGHYNEQFF; cdr3_nt: TGCGCCAGCAGTAACCTCGGACATTACAATGAGCAGTTCTTC
clone_size: few; d_call: -; v_call: TRBV4-1; j_call: TRBJ2-3; cdr3_aa: CASSQDKSTDTQYF; cdr3_nt: TGCGCCAGCAGCCAAGATAAGTCCACAGATACGCAGTATTTT
clone_size: few; d_call: -; v_call: TRBV10-3; j_call: TRBJ1-1; cdr3_aa: CAINPGTRPEAFF; cdr3_nt: TGTGCCATCAACCCCGGGACACGGCCCGAGGCTTTCTTT
clone_size: -; d_call: TRBD2; v_call: TRBV27; j_call: TRBJ2-2; cdr3_aa: CASSARLAGDTGELFF; cdr3_nt: TGTGCCAGCAGTGCCCGACTAGCAGGTGACACCGGGGAGCTGTTTTTT